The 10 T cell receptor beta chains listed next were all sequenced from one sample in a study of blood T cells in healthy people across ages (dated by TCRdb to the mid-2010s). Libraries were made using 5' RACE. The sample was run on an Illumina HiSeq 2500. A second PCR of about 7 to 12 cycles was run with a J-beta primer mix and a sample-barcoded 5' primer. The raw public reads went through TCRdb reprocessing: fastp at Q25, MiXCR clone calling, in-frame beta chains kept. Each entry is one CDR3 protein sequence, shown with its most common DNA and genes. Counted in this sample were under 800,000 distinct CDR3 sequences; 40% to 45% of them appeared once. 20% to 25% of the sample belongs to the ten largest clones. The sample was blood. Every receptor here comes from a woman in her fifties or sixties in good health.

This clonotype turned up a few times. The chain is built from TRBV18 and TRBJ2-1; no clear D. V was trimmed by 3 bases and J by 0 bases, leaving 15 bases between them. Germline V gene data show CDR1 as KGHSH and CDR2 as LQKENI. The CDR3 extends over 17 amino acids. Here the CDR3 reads CASSPVYETSSYNEQFF. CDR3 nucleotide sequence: TGTGCCAGCTCACCGGTTTATGAAACGAGCTCCTACAATGAGCAGTTCTTC.

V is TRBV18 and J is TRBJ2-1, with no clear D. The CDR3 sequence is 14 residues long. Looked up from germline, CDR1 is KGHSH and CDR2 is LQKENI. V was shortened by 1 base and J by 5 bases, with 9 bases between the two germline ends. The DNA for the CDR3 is TGTGCCAGCTCACCACTTACGGACGACAATGAGCAGTTCTTC. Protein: CASSPLTDDNEQFF.

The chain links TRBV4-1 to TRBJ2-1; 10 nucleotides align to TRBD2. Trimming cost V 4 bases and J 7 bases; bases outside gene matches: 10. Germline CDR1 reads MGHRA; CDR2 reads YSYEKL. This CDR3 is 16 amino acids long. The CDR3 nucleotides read TGCGCCAGCAGCCGCGAGGGCAGCGGGGGGGGAAATGAGCAGTTCTTC. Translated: CASSREGSGGGNEQFF.

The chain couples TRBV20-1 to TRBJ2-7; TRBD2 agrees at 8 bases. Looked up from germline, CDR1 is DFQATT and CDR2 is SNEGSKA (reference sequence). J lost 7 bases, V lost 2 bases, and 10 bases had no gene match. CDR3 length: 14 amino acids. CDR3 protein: CSARRGTSGDEQYF. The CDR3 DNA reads TGCAGTGCTAGACGAGGGACTAGTGGAGATGAGCAGTACTTC.

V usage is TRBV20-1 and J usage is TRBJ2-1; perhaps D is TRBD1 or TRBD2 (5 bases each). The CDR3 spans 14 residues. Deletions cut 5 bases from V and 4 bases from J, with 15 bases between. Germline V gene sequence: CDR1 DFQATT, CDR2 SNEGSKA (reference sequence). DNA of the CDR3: TGCAGTGCTGCCGGGGCCAGCGGATACAATGAGCAGTTCTTC. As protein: CSAAGASGYNEQFF.

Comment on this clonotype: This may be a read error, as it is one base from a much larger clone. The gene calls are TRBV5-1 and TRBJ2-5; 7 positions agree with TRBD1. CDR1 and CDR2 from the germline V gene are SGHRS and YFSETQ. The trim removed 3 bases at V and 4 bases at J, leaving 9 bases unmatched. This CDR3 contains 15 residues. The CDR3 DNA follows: TGCGCCAGCAGCTCGGCCATGACAGGGAGAGAGACCCAGTACTTC. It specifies CASSSAMTGRETQYF. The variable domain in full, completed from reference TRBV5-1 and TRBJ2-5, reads KAGVTQTPRYLIKTRGQQVTLSCSPISGHRSVSWYQQTPGQGLQFLFEYFSETQRNKGNFPGRFSGRQFSNSRSEMNVSTLELGDSALYLCASSSAMTGRETQYFGPGTRLLVL.

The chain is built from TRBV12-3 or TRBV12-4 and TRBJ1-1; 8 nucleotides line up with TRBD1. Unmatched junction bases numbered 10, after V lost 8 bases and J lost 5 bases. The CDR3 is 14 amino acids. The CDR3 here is CASVDRGMRTEAFF. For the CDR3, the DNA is TGTGCCAGCGTCGACAGGGGCATGCGGACTGAAGCTTTCTTT.

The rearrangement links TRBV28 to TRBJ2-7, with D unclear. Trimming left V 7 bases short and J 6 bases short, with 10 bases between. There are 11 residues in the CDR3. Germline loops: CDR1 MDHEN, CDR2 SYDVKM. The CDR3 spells CASTVLGEQYF. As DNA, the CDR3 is TGTGCCAGCACGGTCCTGGGCGAGCAGTACTTC.

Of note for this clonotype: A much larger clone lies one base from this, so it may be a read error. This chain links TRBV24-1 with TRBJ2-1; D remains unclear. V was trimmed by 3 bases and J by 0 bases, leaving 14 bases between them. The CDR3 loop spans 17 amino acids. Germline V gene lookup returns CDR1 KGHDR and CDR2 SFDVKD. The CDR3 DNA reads TGTGCCACCAGTGATCCCCTGGTGGTGAGCTCCTACAATGAGCAGTTCTTC. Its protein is CATSDPLVVSSYNEQFF.

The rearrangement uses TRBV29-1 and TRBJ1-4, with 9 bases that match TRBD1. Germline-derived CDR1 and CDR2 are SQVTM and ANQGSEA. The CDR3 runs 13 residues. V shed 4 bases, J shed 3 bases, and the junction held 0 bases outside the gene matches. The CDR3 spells CSVGDRANEKLFF. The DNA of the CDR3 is TGCAGCGTTGGGGACAGGGCTAATGAAAAACTGTTTTTT.